This T cell receptor beta chain was retrieved from a study of T-cell memory formation after mild COVID-19. TCRdb re-analysed the 5' RACE reads in MiXCR, keeping a single row per CDR3 protein. The sample lists hundreds of thousands of distinct CDR3 sequences; roughly 23% were seen once. Details on this clonotype: The junction does not match germline at one end; this may be a read error.

CDR3 length: 16 amino acids. Germline V lookup: CDR1 SGHRS, CDR2 YFSETQ. Sequences were obtained from PBMCs or a T cell subset sorted from them (not recorded which). The TCR sequence derives from an adult woman who had mild COVID-19 (a few samples of this study predate the infection). Cell type and time point are not known. This chain uses TRBV5-1 with TRBJ1-1, with D perhaps matching TRBD1 (5 bases). The CDR3 region is CASSLGFDSLNTEAFF. The CDR3 DNA is TGCGCCAGCAGTTTGGGATTTGACAGCTTGAACACTGAAGCTTTCTTT.